This passage covers 27 T cell receptor beta chains from one sample sequenced in a study of T cell repertoires in cytomegalovirus infection. TCRdb independently ran MiXCR on the reads; one entry per CDR3 protein. The table has approximately 100,000 distinct CDR3 sequences, 23% seen once. The sequencing input was CD8+ T cells from PBMCs. All receptors come from a human donor in good health (CMV status not recorded). Some clones in this sample may be carry-over from other donors' samples.

In this sample, this clonotype turned up a few times. This rearrangement joins TRBV20-1 to TRBJ2-7, with a weak D call TRBD1 (5 bases). The CDR3 is made up of 12 amino acids. Germline values: CDR1 DFQATT, CDR2 SNEGSKA (reference sequence). V dropped 3 bases and J dropped 0 bases, with 6 bases sitting between them. The CDR3 protein is CSARDNSYEQYF. The CDR3 DNA follows: TGCAGTGCTAGGGACAACTCCTACGAGCAGTACTTC.

This clonotype was counted between two and nine times. The genes are TRBV27 and TRBJ1-2; a possible D gene is TRBD1 (5 bases). The CDR3 has 15 residues. V was cut by 6 bases and J by 7 bases, with 21 bases left in between. Per germline, CDR1 MNHEY and CDR2 SMNVEV (reference sequence). The CDR3 here is CASSQLDSSPPGYTF. CDR3 nucleotides: TGTGCCAGCAGCCAACTTGACAGTTCCCCCCCTGGCTACACCTTC.

The table lists this clonotype with a few counts. The rearrangement links TRBV2 to TRBJ2-7, with D perhaps TRBD2 (6 bases). The CDR3 contains 13 residues. The germline V and J ends were trimmed by 7 bases and 6 bases, with 16 bases remaining between them. Germline CDR1 and CDR2: SNHLY and FYNNEI. CDR3 residues: CASNRGYDPEQYF. Here the CDR3 DNA reads TGTGCCAGCAACCGGGGGTACGATCCCGAGCAGTACTTC. Full variable domain (rest looked up from reference TRBV2 and TRBJ2-7): EPEVTQTPSHQVTQMGQEVILRCVPISNHLYFYWYRQILGQKVEFLVSFYNNEISEKSEIFDDQFSVERPDGSNFTLKIRSTKLEDSAMYFCASNRGYDPEQYFGPGTRLTVT.

This clonotype was seen only a few times. The chain has TRBV9 and TRBJ2-7, with 14 bases lining up with TRBD2. This CDR3 spans 15 amino acids. J lost 3 bases, V lost 2 bases, and 1 base had no gene match. From germline, CDR1 is SGDLS and CDR2 YYNGEE. The CDR3 region has the DNA TGTGCCAGCAGCGTCGGGACTAGCGGGGGCTACGAGCAGTACTTC. Its protein product is CASSVGTSGGYEQYF. Full variable domain (remainder filled in from reference TRBV9 and TRBJ2-7): DSGVTQTPKHLITATGQRVTLRCSPRSGDLSVYWYQQSLDQGLQFLIQYYNGEERAKGNILERFSAQQFPDLHSELNLSSLELGDSALYFCASSVGTSGGYEQYFGPGTRLTVT.

A note on this clonotype: A read error may account for a junction end that differs from germline. The genes are TRBV20-1 and TRBJ1-1; 7 nucleotides align to TRBD1. Germline CDR1 reads DFQATT; CDR2 reads SNEGSKA (reference sequence). The CDR3 contains 13 residues. This CDR3 is CGARGQGVAEAFF. The DNA for the CDR3 is TGCGGTGCTAGAGGGCAGGGGGTGGCTGAAGCTTTCTTT.

The CDR3 region is CAISSDLYEQYF. The CDR3 DNA follows: TGTGCCATCAGCTCAGATCTCTACGAGCAGTACTTC. The gene calls are TRBV10-3 and TRBJ2-7; D gene ambiguous. Trimming stripped 6 bases from V and 3 bases from J, with 9 bases between. The CDR3 runs 12 residues. The germline V gene has CDR1 ENHRY and CDR2 SYGVKD.

The chain employs TRBV7-9 and TRBJ1-1; TRBD1 matches 7 bases. Germline lookup yields CDR1 SEHNR and CDR2 FQNEAQ (reference sequence). V lost 11 bases, J lost 0 bases, and 3 bases stayed unmatched. CDR3 size: 12 residues. CDR3 bases: TGTGCCGGGGGACAGATGAACACTGAAGCTTTCTTT. Its translation is CAGGQMNTEAFF. The variable domain in full, completed from reference TRBV7-9 and TRBJ1-1, reads DTGVSQNPRHKITKRGQNVTFRCDPISEHNRLYWYRQTLGQGPEFLTYFQNEAQLEKSRLLSDRFSAERPKGSFSTLEIQRTEQGDSAMYLCAGGQMNTEAFFGQGTRLTVV.

This clonotype has ten or more counts. The V and J genes are TRBV5-1 and TRBJ2-2; 9 nucleotides agree with TRBD1. Germline V CDR1 and CDR2: SGHRS, YFSETQ. After removal of 5 bases from V and 6 bases from J, the junction contained 8 bases not matched to a gene. The length of the CDR3 is 15 residues. CDR3 sequence: CASRNRDRVSGELFF. The CDR3 DNA is TGCGCCAGCAGGAACCGGGACAGGGTGTCCGGGGAGCTGTTTTTT.

As regards this clonotype: At one boundary the junction diverges from the germline segment, which might be a read error. This chain links TRBV5-1 with TRBJ1-1; unclear D gene. CDR1 is SGHRS, CDR2 YFSETQ, per germline. The CDR3 extends over 15 amino acids. The CDR3 nucleotides read TGCGTCAGCAGCTTGGGCTTTCTCGGGAACACTGAAGCTTTCTTT. This gives the protein CVSSLGFLGNTEAFF.

This clonotype was observed a few times. The rearrangement links TRBV20-1 to TRBJ2-7, with TRBD2 identical over 8 bases. After removal of 3 bases from V and 2 bases from J, the junction contained 6 bases not matched to a gene. Germline lookup yields CDR1 DFQATT and CDR2 SNEGSKA (reference sequence). CDR3 length: 14 amino acids. As DNA, the CDR3 is TGCAGTGCTAGCCCGTGGCGGGAGGCCTACGAGCAGTACTTC. It encodes CSASPWREAYEQYF.

The V gene is TRBV15, the J gene TRBJ2-2, with D possibly matching TRBD1 (6 bases). The CDR3 is 14 residues long. The germline V gene encodes CDR1 LNHNV and CDR2 YYDKDF (reference sequence). The V end was cut by 3 bases, the J end by 5 bases, with 10 bases between. This CDR3 is CATSRDSQTGELFF. The CDR3 DNA follows: TGTGCCACCAGCAGGGACAGCCAAACCGGGGAGCTGTTTTTT.

This clonotype was observed many times. The rearrangement uses TRBV12-3 or TRBV12-4 and TRBJ2-2, with 7 bases that match TRBD2. Germline trimming cut 3 bases from V and 5 bases from J; bases unmatched to any gene: 6. The CDR3 is 15 amino acids. The CDR3: CASSFKRGGTGELFF. CDR3 nucleotide sequence: TGTGCCAGCAGTTTCAAGCGGGGTGGTACCGGGGAGCTGTTTTTT.

This clonotype was seen a handful of times. The CDR3 loop reads CASGTSGNYEQYF. The CDR3 DNA reads TGCGCCAGCGGGACTAGCGGGAACTACGAGCAGTACTTC. The chain carries TRBV5-1 and TRBJ2-7; 13 bases are a match to TRBD2. J lost 3 bases, V lost 7 bases, and 1 base had no gene match. The CDR3 totals 13 residues. Germline V gene sequence: CDR1 SGHRS, CDR2 YFSETQ.

The V call is TRBV20-1, the J call TRBJ1-5; D unresolved. Per the germline V gene, CDR1 is DFQATT and CDR2 is SNEGSKA (reference sequence). This CDR3 is built from 13 residues. V lost 0 bases, J lost 5 bases, and 8 bases lay in between. This CDR3 reads CSAREFGDQPQHF. The CDR3 coding sequence is TGCAGTGCTAGAGAATTTGGTGATCAGCCCCAGCATTTT.

This clonotype was picked up a small number of times. The V and J genes are TRBV6-5 and TRBJ2-7; 8 nucleotides line up with TRBD2. With V trimmed by 2 bases and J by 4 bases, 4 bases remained unmatched. The CDR3 totals 14 residues. Germline CDR1 and CDR2: MNHEY and SVGAGI. The CDR3 here is CASSYERESYEQYF. In DNA form, the CDR3 reads TGTGCCAGCAGTTACGAGCGGGAGTCGTACGAGCAGTACTTC.

The chain couples TRBV29-1 to TRBJ2-1, with TRBD2 matching 11 bases. Per germline, CDR1 SQVTM and CDR2 ANQGSEA. The CDR3 sequence is 16 residues long. The ends lost 7 bases at V and 3 bases at J; junction bases unmatched: 11. The CDR3 sequence: CSGEPIAGGVYNEQFF. The CDR3 DNA is TGCAGCGGGGAGCCCATAGCGGGAGGGGTCTACAATGAGCAGTTCTTC.

This clonotype has more than one count but fewer than ten. The J gene is TRBJ1-6, the V gene TRBV6-1; TRBD1 is a possible D gene (6 bases). The CDR3 runs 16 residues. V was clipped by 5 bases and J by 10 bases, with 21 bases between them. Looked up from germline, CDR1 is MNHNS and CDR2 is SASEGT. CDR3 DNA: TGTGCCAGCAGTTACGATCCAGTGGGGGACATCTCACCCCTCCACTTT. Residues: CASSYDPVGDISPLHF.

This clonotype was recorded at least ten times. V usage is TRBV7-2 and J usage is TRBJ1-1; no clear D gene. The CDR3 totals 14 residues. The germline V and J ends were trimmed by 3 bases and 0 bases, with 8 bases remaining between them. The V gene's germline CDR1 is SGHTA and CDR2 FQGNSA. CDR3 bases: TGTGCCAGCAGCTTTGAGGGTGTGAACACTGAAGCTTTCTTT. Encoded protein: CASSFEGVNTEAFF.

The sample holds a few counts of this clonotype. V is TRBV20-1 and J is TRBJ1-5; D is possibly TRBD1 (6 bases). This CDR3 comprises 14 residues. V lost 5 bases to trimming and J lost 0 bases, with 11 bases between them. Germline CDR1 is DFQATT and CDR2 is SNEGSKA (reference sequence). CDR3 amino acids: CSAWTVDSNQPQHF. CDR3 sequence (DNA): TGCAGTGCTTGGACAGTAGATAGCAATCAGCCCCAGCATTTT.

This clonotype was detected many times. The CDR3, as DNA: TGTGCCAGCAGCAAGAGAGGTTCTCACTCTGGAAACACCATATATTTT. This encodes CASSKRGSHSGNTIYF. The rearrangement uses TRBV7-8 and TRBJ1-3, with no clear D. CDR3 length: 16 amino acids. Germline lookup yields CDR1 SGHVS and CDR2 FQNEAQ. Trimming removed 5 bases from V and 0 bases from J, with 14 bases in between.

J is TRBJ2-7 and V is TRBV6-6; 7 nucleotides match TRBD2. Per the germline V gene, CDR1 is MNHNY and CDR2 is SVGAGI (reference sequence). V was pared by 6 bases and J by 3 bases, with 11 bases of the junction left unmatched. The CDR3 is 15 amino acids. As DNA, the CDR3 is TGTGCCAGCAGATTAACGACTAGCTCGGGCTACGAGCAGTACTTC. Its translation is CASRLTTSSGYEQYF.

A few counts support this clonotype. The chain is built from TRBV10-3 and TRBJ2-3; 8 bases are a match to TRBD2. Germline CDR1 reads ENHRY; CDR2 reads SYGVKD. CDR3 size: 16 residues. J lost 4 bases, V lost 7 bases, and 13 bases had no gene match. The CDR3 region has the DNA TGTGCCATCACGTCTGAGGCGGGGGGTACTGCAGATACGCAGTATTTT. As protein: CAITSEAGGTADTQYF.

The chain recombines TRBV6-2 or TRBV6-3 with TRBJ2-2; D possibly corresponds to TRBD2 (6 bases). This CDR3 is built from 16 residues. Trimming shortened V by 0 bases and J by 0 bases, and 8 bases separated the two germline ends. The V gene's germline CDR1 is MNHEY and CDR2 SVGEGT. CDR3 sequence: CASSYSGSSNTGELFF. The CDR3 region has the DNA TGTGCCAGCAGTTACTCCGGGAGCTCGAACACCGGGGAGCTGTTTTTT.

This clonotype was counted at least ten times. This chain joins TRBV6-6 and TRBJ2-3, with no clear D. V was shortened by 6 bases and J by 5 bases, with 9 bases between the two germline ends. The CDR3 length is 12 residues. Germline V gene lookup returns CDR1 MNHNY and CDR2 SVGAGI (reference sequence). In DNA form, the CDR3 reads TGTGCCAGCAGCCCGACTCTAGATACGCAGTATTTT. This encodes CASSPTLDTQYF.

The J gene is TRBJ1-1, the V gene TRBV5-1, with D maybe TRBD1 (5 bases). Germline V gene lookup returns CDR1 SGHRS and CDR2 YFSETQ. The germline V and J ends were trimmed by 3 bases and 0 bases, with 15 bases remaining between them. The CDR3 covers 16 residues. The CDR3 is CASSYQAGGMNTEAFF. CDR3 nucleotides: TGCGCCAGCAGCTATCAGGCCGGGGGGATGAACACTGAAGCTTTCTTT.

This chain connects TRBV4-3 to TRBJ2-6; D gene ambiguous. The CDR3 is 16 amino acids. Per germline, CDR1 LGHNA and CDR2 YSLEER. Trimming stripped 0 bases from V and 0 bases from J, with 6 bases between. The CDR3 loop is CASSQDGSSGANVLTF. As DNA, the CDR3 is TGCGCCAGCAGCCAAGATGGATCCTCTGGGGCCAACGTCCTGACTTTC.

The chain carries TRBV7-6 and TRBJ2-7; the match to TRBD1 covers 8 bases. The CDR3 has 14 residues. CDR1 SGHVS and CDR2 FNYEAQ come from the germline V gene. With 3 bases clipped from V and 6 bases from J, the junction kept 7 bases outside the gene matches. This chain's CDR3 is CASSLSVRGPEQYF. The CDR3, as DNA: TGTGCCAGCAGCTTGTCCGTCAGGGGGCCCGAGCAGTACTTC.